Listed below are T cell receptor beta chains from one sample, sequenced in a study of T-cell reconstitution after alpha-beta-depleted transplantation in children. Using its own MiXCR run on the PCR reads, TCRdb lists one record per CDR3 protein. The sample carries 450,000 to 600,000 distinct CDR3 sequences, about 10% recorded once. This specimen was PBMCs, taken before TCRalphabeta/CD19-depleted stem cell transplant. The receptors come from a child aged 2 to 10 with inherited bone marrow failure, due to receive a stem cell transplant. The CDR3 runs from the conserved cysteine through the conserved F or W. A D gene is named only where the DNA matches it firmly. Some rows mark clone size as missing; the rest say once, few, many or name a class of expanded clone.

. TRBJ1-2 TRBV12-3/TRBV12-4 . CSSSLAGVGYTF TGTTCCAGCAGTTTAGCGGGGGTGGGCTACACCTTT
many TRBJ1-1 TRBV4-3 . CASSQDQENTEAFF TGCGCCAGCAGCCAAGATCAAGAGAACACTGAAGCTTTCTTT
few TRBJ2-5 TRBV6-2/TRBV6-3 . CASRTRKTQYF TGTGCCAGCAGAACACGAAAGACCCAGTACTTC
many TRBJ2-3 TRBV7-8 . CASSPPEWVSTDTQYF TGTGCCAGCAGCCCGCCGGAATGGGTTAGCACAGATACGCAGTATTTT
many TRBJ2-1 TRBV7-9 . CASSFGDDEQFF TGTGCCAGCAGCTTCGGAGACGATGAGCAGTTCTTC
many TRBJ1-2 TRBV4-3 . CASSQVGGVAGYTF TGCGCCAGCAGCCAAGTAGGAGGGGTGGCGGGCTACACCTTC
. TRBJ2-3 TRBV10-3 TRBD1 CAIGTEKDTQYF TGTGCCATCGGGACAGAGAAGGATACGCAGTATTTT
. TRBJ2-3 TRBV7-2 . CASSPHLGPVPDTQYF TGTGCCAGCAGCCCCCATCTGGGCCCGGTGCCAGATACGCAGTATTTT
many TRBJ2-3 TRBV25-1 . CASSDGADGTDTQYF TGTGCCAGCAGTGACGGGGCAGATGGCACAGATACGCAGTATTTT
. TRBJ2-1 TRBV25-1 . CASSESPSPAQFF TGTGCCAGCAGTGAATCCCCTAGCCCCGCGCAGTTCTTC
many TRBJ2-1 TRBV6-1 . CASSEGDKPEQFF TGTGCCAGCAGTGAAGGGGACAAGCCTGAGCAGTTCTTC
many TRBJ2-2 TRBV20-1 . CSASLTTEVSGELFF TGCAGTGCTAGTTTAACTACCGAAGTGTCCGGGGAGCTGTTTTTT
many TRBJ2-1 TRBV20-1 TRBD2 CSARLAGGVNEQFF TGCAGTGCTAGACTAGCGGGAGGGGTCAATGAGCAGTTCTTC
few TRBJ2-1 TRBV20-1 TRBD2 CSARRGLAGASEQFF TGCAGTGCTAGGAGAGGACTAGCGGGAGCTAGTGAGCAGTTCTTC
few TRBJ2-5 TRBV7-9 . CASSQGRVKETQYF TGTGCCAGCAGCCAGGGGAGAGTAAAAGAGACCCAGTACTTC
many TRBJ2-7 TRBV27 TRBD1 CASTWTGTAGEQYF TGTGCCAGCACCTGGACAGGGACGGCGGGCGAGCAGTACTTC